Presented here are 23 T cell receptor beta chains from one specimen sequenced in a study of blood T cell repertoires in COVID-19. Sequencing was performed with immunoSEQ multiplex PCR; in TCRdb, only in-frame clones are kept and a portion is missing. Of roughly 150,000 clones listed, roughly 77% are singletons. Sequences were obtained from peripheral blood. These receptors came from a human donor in a cohort sampled during active COVID-19.

The rearrangement links TRBV11-2 to TRBJ1-1, with TRBD1 identical over 10 bases. Germline V CDR1 and CDR2: SGHAT, FQNNGV. V shed 4 bases, J shed 3 bases, and the junction held 5 bases outside the gene matches. The length of the CDR3 is 15 residues. The CDR3 loop reads CASSSRTGGYTEAFF. The CDR3 bases are TGTGCCAGCAGCTCACGGACAGGGGGTTACACTGAAGCTTTCTTT.

This chain uses TRBV7-2 with TRBJ1-5; TRBD1 matches at 11 bases. J was trimmed by 3 bases and V by 3 bases; bases with no gene match: 4. CDR3 length: 16 amino acids. The germline gives CDR1 SGHTA, CDR2 FQGNSA. The CDR3 is CASSFWTGGINQPQHF. In DNA, the CDR3 is TGTGCCAGCAGCTTTTGGACAGGGGGCATCAATCAGCCCCAGCATTTT.

This clone showed up many times. This rearrangement joins TRBV4-3 to TRBJ2-3; perhaps TRBD2 as D (6 bases). CDR3 length: 16 residues. Between the trimmed V and J ends, which lost 0 bases and 0 bases, there was a span of 10 bases. Germline CDR1 LGHNA, CDR2 YSLEER. This chain's CDR3 is CASSQDAGFSTDTQYF. CDR3 nucleotides: TGCGCCAGCAGCCAAGATGCGGGATTCAGCACAGATACGCAGTATTTT.

This chain joins TRBV29-1 and TRBJ2-2; 11 bases match TRBD1. J lost 3 bases, V lost 6 bases, and 6 bases had no gene match. The V gene's germline CDR1 is SQVTM and CDR2 ANQGSEA. The CDR3 sequence is 15 residues long. The CDR3 reads CSVPGQGGHTGELFF. DNA for the CDR3: TGCAGCGTACCGGGACAGGGGGGGCACACCGGGGAGCTGTTTTTT.

This clone is a singleton in its sample. The chain recombines TRBV27 with TRBJ2-1; 9 nucleotides align to TRBD2. The V and J ends lost 7 bases and 5 bases, in that order; junction bases with no gene match: 9. This CDR3 is 15 amino acids long. Germline V lookup: CDR1 MNHEY, CDR2 SMNVEV (reference sequence). The CDR3 region has the DNA TGTGCCAGCACCTCCGGGACTAGCCGTAACAATGAGCAGTTCTTC. This encodes CASTSGTSRNNEQFF.

The chain employs TRBV27 and TRBJ2-4, with 9 bases aligning to TRBD1. In germline, CDR1 is MNHEY, CDR2 SMNVEV (reference sequence). The CDR3 contains 15 residues. The junction had 8 bases not matched to a gene; V was cut back by 5 bases and J by 6 bases. CDR3 residues: CASSRRQGGPNIQYF. The CDR3 bases are TGTGCCAGCAGTAGGAGACAGGGGGGCCCAAACATTCAGTACTTC.

Ten or more counts support this clone. The rearrangement joins TRBV20-1 to TRBJ2-1, with 7 positions matching TRBD2. The germline V gene encodes CDR1 DFQATT and CDR2 SNEGSKA (reference sequence). V lost 3 bases to trimming and J lost 9 bases; unmatched junction nucleotides: 2. CDR3 length: 11 amino acids. This CDR3 is CSASTSVEQFF. The DNA for the CDR3 is TGCAGTGCTAGTACTAGCGTTGAGCAGTTCTTC.

The chain has TRBV6-6 and TRBJ1-1; D is undetermined. The germline V gene has CDR1 MNHNY and CDR2 SVGAGI (reference sequence). The CDR3 sequence is 14 residues long. V was pared by 4 bases and J by 8 bases, with 17 bases between. This CDR3 reads CASSFPFPGPEAFF. The CDR3 bases are TGTGCCAGCAGTTTTCCGTTTCCAGGTCCAGAAGCTTTCTTT.

The table lists this clone with a few counts. The chain carries TRBV6-1 and TRBJ1-5; D gene ambiguous. The V gene lost 2 bases and the J gene lost 4 bases, with 6 bases spanning the gap. Germline loops: CDR1 MNHNS, CDR2 SASEGT. This CDR3 contains 13 residues. CDR3 DNA sequence: TGTGCCAGCAGTGAATTCGGGAATCAGCCCCAGCATTTT. The encoded protein is CASSEFGNQPQHF.

The chain couples TRBV7-2 to TRBJ2-7, with 9 nucleotides matching TRBD2. This CDR3 is built from 17 residues. In germline, CDR1 is SGHTA, CDR2 FQGNSA. The trim removed 3 bases at V and 0 bases at J, leaving 9 bases unmatched. The CDR3 nucleotides are TGTGCCAGCAGCTTTGTCTTGGCGGGAGGGCCCTCCTACGAGCAGTACTTC. Its translation is CASSFVLAGGPSYEQYF. Using reference TRBV7-2 and TRBJ2-7 for the parts outside the CDR3, the full variable domain is GAGVSQSPSNKVTEKGKDVELRCDPISGHTALYWYRQSLGQGLEFLIYFQGNSAPDKSGLPSDRFSAERTGGSVSTLTIQRTQQEDSAVYLCASSFVLAGGPSYEQYFGPGTRLTVT.

This chain connects TRBV4-3 to TRBJ1-1; unclear D gene. The V gene lost 0 bases and the J gene lost 0 bases, with 11 bases spanning the gap. CDR3 length equals 16 residues. Germline CDR1 reads LGHNA; CDR2 reads YSLEER. The CDR3 is CASSQDPGNMNTEAFF. The CDR3 DNA follows: TGCGCCAGCAGCCAAGACCCGGGGAATATGAACACTGAAGCTTTCTTT.

The CDR3 loop is CASSGAGTGHNSPLHF. The CDR3 nucleotides are TGTGCCAGCAGCGGGGCCGGGACAGGGCATAATTCACCCCTCCACTTT. The chain couples TRBV5-6 to TRBJ1-6; TRBD1 matches at 9 bases. The CDR3 consists of 16 residues. The germline CDR1 and CDR2 sequences are SGHDT and YYEEEE. Losses at the gene ends were 4 bases for V and 5 bases for J; bases not matched to a gene: 7.

V usage is TRBV18 and J usage is TRBJ1-4, with TRBD1 as a possible D gene (6 bases). The V end lost 2 bases, the J end lost 8 bases, and 12 bases lay between the germline ends. The CDR3 sequence is 14 residues long. Germline loops: CDR1 KGHSH, CDR2 LQKENI. As DNA, the CDR3 is TGTGCCAGCTCACCAAGTGGTGGGGGCGAAAAACTGTTTTTT. This translates into CASSPSGGGEKLFF.

V gene TRBV5-4 combines with J gene TRBJ1-1, with 7 bases that match TRBD1. This CDR3 contains 18 residues. CDR1 is SGHNT, CDR2 YYREEE, per germline (reference sequence). After removal of 0 bases from V and 0 bases from J, the junction contained 11 bases not matched to a gene. CDR3 DNA: TGTGCCAGCAGCTTGGTCAGCAGGGGGAGAGGGATGAACACTGAAGCTTTCTTT. It encodes CASSLVSRGRGMNTEAFF.

The gene calls are TRBV6-5 and TRBJ2-7; TRBD2 aligns across 10 bases. The V gene's germline CDR1 is MNHEY and CDR2 SVGAGI. Losses at the gene ends were 0 bases for V and 4 bases for J; bases not matched to a gene: 3. The CDR3 consists of 15 residues. The CDR3 DNA reads as TGTGCCAGCAGTTACTCTAGCGGGGGGACTTACGAGCAGTACTTC. Translated, it gives CASSYSSGGTYEQYF.

The chain couples TRBV7-9 to TRBJ2-7, with TRBD2 as a possible D gene (6 bases). This CDR3 is built from 12 residues. Trimming cost V 10 bases and J 4 bases, with 14 bases left between them. Germline CDR1 SEHNR, CDR2 FQNEAQ (reference sequence). The CDR3: CAINSGRYEQYF. The CDR3 nucleotides are TGTGCCATCAACTCTGGGAGGTACGAGCAGTACTTC.

The table lists this clone with a few counts. The V call is TRBV4-3, the J call TRBJ2-7; no firm D call. This CDR3 has 13 residues. Looked up from germline, CDR1 is LGHNA and CDR2 is YSLEER. Trimming cost V 3 bases and J 3 bases, with 9 bases left between them. CDR3 amino acids: CASSQTPYYEQYF. In nucleotides, the CDR3 is TGCGCCAGCAGCCAGACACCTTACTACGAGCAGTACTTC.

The rearrangement uses TRBV4-3 and TRBJ1-1; D ambiguous. Trimming pared 4 bases from V and 1 base from J, leaving 10 bases between. The CDR3 is 14 residues long. Germline V gene data show CDR1 as LGHNA and CDR2 as YSLEER. The CDR3 bases are TGCGCCAGCAGCCCGAAGACAAGGAACACTGAAGCTTTCTTT. This encodes CASSPKTRNTEAFF.

The CDR3 reads CATSDRTSGGQEQFF. Written as DNA, the CDR3 is TGTGCCACCAGTGATAGGACTAGCGGGGGACAGGAGCAGTTCTTC. The chain recombines TRBV24-1 with TRBJ2-1, with 13 bases that match TRBD2. Germline V CDR1 and CDR2: KGHDR, SFDVKD. V trimming: 3 bases; J trimming: 10 bases; junction bases outside the gene matches: 5. This CDR3 contains 15 residues.

The genes are TRBV28 and TRBJ1-2; 7 positions match TRBD1. This CDR3 has 18 amino acids. The V gene end was trimmed by 11 bases and the J gene end by 6 bases; junction bases not matched to a gene: 27. In germline, CDR1 is MDHEN, CDR2 SYDVKM. In nucleotides, the CDR3 is TGTGCCTTCTTCGATGGGGGACATAGGGGGCGTCCGGTAAATGGCTACACCTTC. Residues: CAFFDGGHRGRPVNGYTF.

The chain recombines TRBV14 with TRBJ2-3, with TRBD2 identical over 9 bases. The CDR3 is made up of 15 amino acids. The V gene's germline CDR1 is SGHDN and CDR2 FVKESK. The V segment lost 0 bases and the J segment 14 bases; nucleotides outside the gene matches: 12. Here the CDR3 reads CASSQEGSGSLMGYF. CDR3 DNA: TGTGCCAGCAGCCAAGAAGGTAGCGGGAGCTTAATGGGGTATTTT.

J is TRBJ1-2 and V is TRBV3-1 (or the pseudogene TRBV3-2); 8 nucleotides align to TRBD1. Germline V gene lookup returns CDR1 LGHDT and CDR2 YNNKEL (reference sequence). The V and J ends lost 6 bases and 8 bases, in that order; junction bases with no gene match: 8. This CDR3 is 13 amino acids long. CDR3 residues: CASRNRQGKGYTF. The CDR3 nucleotides read TGTGCCAGCAGGAACAGACAGGGGAAAGGCTACACCTTC.

The chain has TRBV7-2 and TRBJ2-6; 10 bases align to TRBD1. The CDR3 spans 18 residues. Germline CDR1 and CDR2: SGHTA and FQGNSA. The V gene end was trimmed by 6 bases and the J gene end by 0 bases; junction bases not matched to a gene: 8. The CDR3 region is CASRPGTGVSSGANVLTF. CDR3 nucleotides: TGTGCCAGCAGGCCAGGGACAGGGGTCAGCTCTGGGGCCAACGTCCTGACTTTC.